This T cell receptor (beta chain) was sequenced during a study of control samples from healthy donors and cancer patients. This clone was detected once. Germline V gene sequence: CDR1 MNHEY, CDR2 SMNVEV (reference sequence). The CDR3 extends over 15 amino acids. The V gene lost 8 bases and the J gene lost 4 bases, with 17 bases spanning the gap. TCRdb's copy holds only in-frame clones and misses some; the assay was immunoSEQ multiplex PCR. The data show 55,000 to 75,000 clones, 70% to 90% seen once. V and J are TRBV27 and TRBJ1-4; tentative D call: TRBD1 (6 bases). Source material: PBMCs. The clonotype originates from a woman aged 45-65 years with head and neck cancer. The CDR3 DNA reads TGTGCCAGCCGTTATCAGGGGTCCGGTAATGAAAAACTGTTTTTT. This encodes CASRYQGSGNEKLFF.